This entry is about one T cell receptor beta chain. Germline-derived CDR1 and CDR2 are MGHDK and SYGVNS. The ends were cut back, 1 base at V and 2 bases at J, with 11 bases in the middle. This CDR3 comprises 15 residues. The record originates from a study of shared clonotypes between healthy human individuals. Method: immunoSEQ multiplex PCR; TCRdb's copy keeps in-frame clones and lacks some. Found here are 490,000 or so clones, roughly four fifths of them singletons; the top ten hold under 15%. V and J are TRBV25-1 and TRBJ1-2; D remains ambiguous. The TCR comes from a woman in her thirties or forties in good health. Some clones in this sample may be carry-over from other donors' samples. The sequenced sample consisted of PBMCs. The CDR3 loop reads CASSESRTANYGYTF. CDR3 nucleotide sequence: TGTGCCAGCAGTGAATCACGGACCGCGAACTATGGCTACACCTTC.